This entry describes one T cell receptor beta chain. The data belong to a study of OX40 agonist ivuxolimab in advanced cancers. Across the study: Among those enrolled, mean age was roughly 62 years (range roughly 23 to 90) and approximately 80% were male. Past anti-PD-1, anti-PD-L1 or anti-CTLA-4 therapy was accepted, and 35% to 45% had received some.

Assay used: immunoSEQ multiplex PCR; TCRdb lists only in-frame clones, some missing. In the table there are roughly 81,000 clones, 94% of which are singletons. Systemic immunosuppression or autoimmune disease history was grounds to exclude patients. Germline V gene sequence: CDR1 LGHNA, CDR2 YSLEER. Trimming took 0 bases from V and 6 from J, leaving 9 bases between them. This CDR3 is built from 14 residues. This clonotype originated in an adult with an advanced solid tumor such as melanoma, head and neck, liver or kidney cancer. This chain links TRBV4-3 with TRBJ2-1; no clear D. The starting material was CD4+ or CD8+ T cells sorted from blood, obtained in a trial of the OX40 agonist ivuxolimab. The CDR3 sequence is CASSQDEDLNEQFF. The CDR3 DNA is TGCGCCAGCAGCCAAGATGAGGATCTCAATGAGCAGTTCTTC.